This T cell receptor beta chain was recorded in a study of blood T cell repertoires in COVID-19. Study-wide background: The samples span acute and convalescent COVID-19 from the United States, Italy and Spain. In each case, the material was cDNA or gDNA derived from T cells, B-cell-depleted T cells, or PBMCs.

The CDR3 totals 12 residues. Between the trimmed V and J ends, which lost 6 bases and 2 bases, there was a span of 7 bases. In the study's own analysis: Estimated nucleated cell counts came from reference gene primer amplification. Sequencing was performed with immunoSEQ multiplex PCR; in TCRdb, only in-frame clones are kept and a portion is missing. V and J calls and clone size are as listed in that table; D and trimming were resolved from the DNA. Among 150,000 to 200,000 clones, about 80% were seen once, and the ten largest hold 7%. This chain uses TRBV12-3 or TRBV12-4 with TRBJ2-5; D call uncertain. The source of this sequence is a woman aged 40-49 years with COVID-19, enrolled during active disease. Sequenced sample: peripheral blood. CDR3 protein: CASRRWQETQYF. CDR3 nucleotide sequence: TGTGCCAGCAGGCGATGGCAAGAGACCCAGTACTTC.